Presented here are 14 T cell receptor beta chains from one specimen sequenced in a study of memory CD4+ T cells and cytomegalovirus serostatus. Single viable CD3+CD4+CD8-CD45RO+ cells were sorted as the memory CD4+ T cells. Sequencing used immunoSEQ multiplex PCR; TCRdb keeps in-frame clones, though not all of them. This table holds some 52,000 clones, 60% to 80% found once. Sequencing was carried out using memory CD4+ T cells from blood. The receptors were sampled from an adult in good health and CMV-seronegative.

This clone has just a few counts. V is TRBV4-3 and J is TRBJ2-2, with TRBD1 identical over 7 bases. V shed 6 bases, J shed 3 bases, and the junction held 4 bases outside the gene matches. Germline lookup yields CDR1 LGHNA and CDR2 YSLEER. CDR3 length: 14 residues. DNA for the CDR3: TGCGCCAGCAGAACAGGGGCCGACACCGGGGAGCTGTTTTTT. Amino acids: CASRTGADTGELFF.

The chain recombines TRBV7-6 with TRBJ2-5, with 7 bases matching TRBD1. The CDR3 covers 16 residues. With 3 bases clipped from V and 5 bases from J, the junction kept 12 bases outside the gene matches. CDR1 SGHVS and CDR2 FNYEAQ come from the germline V gene. CDR3 sequence reads: CASSFPTGVPHETQYF. The CDR3 DNA sequence: TGTGCCAGCAGCTTTCCTACAGGGGTACCGCACGAGACCCAGTACTTC.

The CDR3 coding sequence is TGCGCCAGCAGTTACTTGGACAGCTTTACACAAGAGACCCAGTACTTC. It codes for CASSYLDSFTQETQYF. This chain links TRBV5-1 with TRBJ2-5, with a possible D match to TRBD1 (6 bases). This CDR3 is 16 amino acids long. Germline V CDR1 and CDR2: SGHRS, YFSETQ. V shed 5 bases and J shed 2 bases, with 19 bases lying between them.

This sequence joins TRBV7-6 and TRBJ2-7; 11 bases fit TRBD1. J was trimmed by 2 bases and V by 5 bases; bases with no gene match: 8. Germline V gives CDR1 SGHVS, CDR2 FNYEAQ. The CDR3 sequence is 16 residues long. CDR3 nucleotides: TGTGCCAGCAGCCGTATGGGACAGGGGGATACCTACGAGCAGTACTTC. This codes for CASSRMGQGDTYEQYF.

This clone was seen only once. The chain employs TRBV29-1 and TRBJ1-1, with a possible D match to TRBD1 (5 bases). Per germline, CDR1 SQVTM and CDR2 ANQGSEA. This CDR3 contains 15 residues. Between the trimmed V and J ends, which lost 0 bases and 5 bases, there was a span of 16 bases. The CDR3: CSVEDLGLGGTEAFF. Here the CDR3 DNA reads TGCAGCGTTGAAGATCTGGGACTTGGAGGGACTGAAGCTTTCTTT.

By sample fraction, this clone is medium-sized. The genes are TRBV4-3 and TRBJ1-6; D uncertain. The CDR3 is made up of 15 amino acids. Per germline, CDR1 LGHNA and CDR2 YSLEER. The germline V and J ends were trimmed by 1 base and 5 bases, with 9 bases remaining between them. CDR3 residues: CASSQGEGHNSPLHF. In DNA, the CDR3 is TGCGCCAGCAGCCAAGGGGAGGGTCATAATTCACCCCTCCACTTT.

The J gene is TRBJ1-1, the V gene TRBV19; D is possibly TRBD1 (6 bases). Germline V gives CDR1 LNHDA, CDR2 SQIVND (reference sequence). V lost 7 bases to trimming and J lost 10 bases, with 13 bases between them. The CDR3 runs 11 residues. The DNA of the CDR3 is TGTGCCAGTAATGGGGGACACGGAGCTTTCTTT. Amino acids: CASNGGHGAFF.

There are a few counts of this clone. The J gene is TRBJ1-3, the V gene TRBV14; D is ambiguous. V was trimmed by 1 base and J by 5 bases, leaving 9 bases between them. CDR1 and CDR2 (germline): SGHDN, FVKESK. The CDR3 runs to 14 residues. The CDR3 loop reads CASSQVQRRNTIYF. In DNA, the CDR3 is TGTGCCAGCAGCCAAGTACAGAGGAGAAACACCATATATTTT.

V is TRBV7-8 and J is TRBJ2-3; D unclear. Trimming took 0 bases from V and 6 from J, leaving 10 bases between them. The CDR3 consists of 14 residues. The germline V gene has CDR1 SGHVS and CDR2 FQNEAQ. CDR3 in DNA: TGTGCCAGCAGCTTAGCGTGGTCGGAGGATACGCAGTATTTT. It encodes CASSLAWSEDTQYF. The whole variable domain, remainder taken from reference TRBV7-8 and TRBJ2-3, is GAGVSQSPRYKVAKRGQDVALRCDPISGHVSLFWYQQALGQGPEFLTYFQNEAQLDKSGLPSDRFFAERPEGSVSTLKIQRTQQEDSAVYLCASSLAWSEDTQYFGPGTRLTVL.

This chain connects TRBV5-1 to TRBJ1-3; no reliable D call. V lost 0 bases and J 4 bases, leaving 11 bases between the germline ends. Per germline, CDR1 SGHRS and CDR2 YFSETQ. This CDR3 comprises 15 residues. CDR3: CASSLGGHSGNTIYF. The CDR3 DNA sequence: TGCGCCAGCAGCTTGGGTGGGCACTCGGGAAACACCATATATTTT.

The chain is built from TRBV7-7 and TRBJ1-1; D not certain. Trimming stripped 5 bases from V and 1 base from J, with 11 bases between. Germline CDR1 and CDR2: SSHAT and FNYEAQ (reference sequence). CDR3 length: 14 amino acids. CDR3 amino acids: CASSLDGKNTEAFF. Here the CDR3 DNA reads TGTGCCAGCAGCCTAGACGGCAAGAACACTGAAGCTTTCTTT.

In this sample, this clone turned up a few times. The chain links TRBV7-2 to TRBJ2-2, with D hard to call. V was shortened by 1 base and J by 7 bases, with 10 bases between the two germline ends. The CDR3 runs 14 residues. CDR1 is SGHTA and CDR2 is FQGNSA in the germline V gene. The CDR3 loop reads CASSLEVGLGELFF. DNA of the CDR3: TGTGCCAGCAGCTTAGAAGTAGGCCTCGGGGAGCTGTTTTTT. The whole variable domain, filled in from reference TRBV7-2 and TRBJ2-2, reads GAGVSQSPSNKVTEKGKDVELRCDPISGHTALYWYRQSLGQGLEFLIYFQGNSAPDKSGLPSDRFSAERTGGSVSTLTIQRTQQEDSAVYLCASSLEVGLGELFFGEGSRLTVL.

This CDR3 reads CATSIDRGDTQYF. CDR3 coding DNA: TGTGCCACCAGCATTGACAGGGGGGATACGCAGTATTTT. The chain carries TRBV15 and TRBJ2-3, with 9 bases that match TRBD1. Germline CDR1 is LNHNV and CDR2 is YYDKDF (reference sequence). The CDR3 has 13 amino acids. J lost 6 bases, V lost 4 bases, and 2 bases had no gene match. Full variable domain (missing parts from reference TRBV15 and TRBJ2-3): DAMVIQNPRYQVTQFGKPVTLSCSQTLNHNVMYWYQQKSSQAPKLLFHYYDKDFNNEADTPDNFQSRRPNTSFCFLDIRSPGLGDTAMYLCATSIDRGDTQYFGPGTRLTVL.

In nucleotides, the CDR3 is TGTGCTAGTGGGATCGGGGTTATGAACACTGAAGCTTTCTTT. It encodes CASGIGVMNTEAFF. The V call is TRBV12-5, the J call TRBJ1-1; D remains ambiguous. V gave up 6 bases and J gave up 0 bases, with 11 bases separating them. From germline, CDR1 is LGHNT and CDR2 FRNRAP. The CDR3 covers 14 residues.